This T cell receptor (beta chain) was documented in a study of cytomegalovirus exposure and HLA in healthy donors. Nominal health characterized the donors when sampled, though unrecorded immune exposures were likely. The primer mix had 60 Vbeta and 13 Jbeta primers. Authors' methods: Unique TCR beta chains numbered approximately 76 million in a later analysis, with roughly 9.9 million shared. The repertoire was sequenced with immunoSEQ multiplex PCR; TCRdb's copy has only in-frame clones and lacks some. That table gives V, J and clone size, and the DNA gave D and trimming. The sample records 120,000 to 150,000 clones, approximately 76% being singletons. CDR1 is SGHKS, CDR2 YYEKEE, per germline (reference sequence). V lost 4 bases, J lost 5 bases, and 18 bases lay in between. The CDR3 is made up of 16 amino acids. Regarding this clone: The antigen is undetermined.

General observations from the study: Confirmation in vitro established that a few CMV-associated chains were specific for CMV antigens. Later work found that TCR association rates differed between HLA loci; DRB1 had the most and HLA-C the fewest.

The source is a man in his forties in good health and CMV-seronegative. The V call is TRBV5-5, the J call TRBJ2-2; D not certain. The specimen was PBMCs. Written as DNA, the CDR3 is TGTGCCAGCAGCCAAAACGTTCTTGAGGTTACCGGGGAGCTGTTTTTT. It codes for CASSQNVLEVTGELFF.